A single T cell receptor beta chain is shown here with its context. Its target is unknown. Measured with immunoSEQ multiplex PCR; TCRdb has only the in-frame clones, and not every one. The repertoire holds 70,000 or so clones, with roughly 88% as singletons. This CDR3 is built from 12 residues. Germline CDR1 reads SQVTM; CDR2 reads ANQGSEA. V was cut by 0 bases and J by 8 bases, with 8 bases left in between. The record originates from a study of OX40 agonist ivuxolimab in advanced cancers. The study, taken as a whole, reports: Averaging showed that CD8+ T cells had more expanded clones than CD4+ did.

The rearrangement joins TRBV29-1 to TRBJ2-1; unclear D gene. The sequence was obtained from an adult with an advanced solid tumor such as melanoma, head and neck, liver or kidney cancer. Here the sequenced sample was CD4+ or CD8+ T cells sorted from blood, taken in a trial of the OX40 agonist ivuxolimab. This CDR3 reads CSVEEALDEQFF. The CDR3, as DNA: TGCAGCGTTGAAGAAGCCTTGGATGAGCAGTTCTTC.